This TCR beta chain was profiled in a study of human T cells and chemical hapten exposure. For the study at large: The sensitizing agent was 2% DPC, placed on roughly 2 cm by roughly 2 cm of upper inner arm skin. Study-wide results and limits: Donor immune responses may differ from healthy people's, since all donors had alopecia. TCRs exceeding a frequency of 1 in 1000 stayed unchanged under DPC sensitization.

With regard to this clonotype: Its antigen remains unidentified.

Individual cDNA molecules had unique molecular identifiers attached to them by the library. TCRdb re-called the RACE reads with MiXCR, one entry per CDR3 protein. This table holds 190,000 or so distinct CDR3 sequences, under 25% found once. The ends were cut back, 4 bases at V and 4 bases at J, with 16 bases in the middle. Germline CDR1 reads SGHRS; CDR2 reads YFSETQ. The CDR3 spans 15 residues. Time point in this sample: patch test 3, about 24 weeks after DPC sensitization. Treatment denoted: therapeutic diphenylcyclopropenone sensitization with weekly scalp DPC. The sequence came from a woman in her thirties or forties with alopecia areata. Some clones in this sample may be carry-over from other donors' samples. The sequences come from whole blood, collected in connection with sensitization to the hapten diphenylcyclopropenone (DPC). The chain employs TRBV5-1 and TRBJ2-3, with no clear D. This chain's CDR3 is CASSKDGSPPDTQYF. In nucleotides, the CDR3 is TGCGCCAGCAGCAAGGACGGCTCTCCCCCAGATACGCAGTATTTT.